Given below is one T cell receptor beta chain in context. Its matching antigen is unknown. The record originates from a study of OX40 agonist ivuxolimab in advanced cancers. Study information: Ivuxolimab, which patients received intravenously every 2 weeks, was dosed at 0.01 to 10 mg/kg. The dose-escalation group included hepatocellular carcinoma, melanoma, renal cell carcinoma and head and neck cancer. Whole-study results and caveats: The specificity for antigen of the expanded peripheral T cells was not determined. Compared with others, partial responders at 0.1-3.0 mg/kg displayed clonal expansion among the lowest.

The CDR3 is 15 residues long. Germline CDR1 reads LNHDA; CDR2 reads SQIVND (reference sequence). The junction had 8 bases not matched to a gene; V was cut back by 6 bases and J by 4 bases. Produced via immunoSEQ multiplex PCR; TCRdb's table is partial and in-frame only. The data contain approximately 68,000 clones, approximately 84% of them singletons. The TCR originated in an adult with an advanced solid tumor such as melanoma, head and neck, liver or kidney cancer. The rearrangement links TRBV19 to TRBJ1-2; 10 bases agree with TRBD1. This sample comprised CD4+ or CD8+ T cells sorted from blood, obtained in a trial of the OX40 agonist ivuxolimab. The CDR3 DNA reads TGTGCCAGTAGGTCCCGACAGGGGGCGAGCTATGGCTACACCTTC. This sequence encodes CASRSRQGASYGYTF.